This T cell receptor (beta chain) was captured in a study of CD8+CD57+ T cells in acquired aplastic anemia. Genomic DNA acted as the template from which TCR beta VDJ combination and CDR3 sequence profiling were carried out. TCRdb re-called the reads with MiXCR, one entry per CDR3 protein. The sample includes more than 150,000 distinct CDR3 sequences, around 45% of them seen just once. Germline CDR1 and CDR2: SGHRS and YFSETQ. The CDR3 totals 13 residues. The sequence derives from a human donor in good health. The specimen sequenced was sorted CD4+, CD8+, or CD8+CD57+ T cells (not recorded which) from PBMCs. This rearrangement joins TRBV5-1 to TRBJ2-7; no firm D call. CDR3 region: CGIAPPCSYEQYF. DNA for the CDR3: TGCGGGATTGCACCTCCGTGCTCCTACGAGCAGTACTTC.